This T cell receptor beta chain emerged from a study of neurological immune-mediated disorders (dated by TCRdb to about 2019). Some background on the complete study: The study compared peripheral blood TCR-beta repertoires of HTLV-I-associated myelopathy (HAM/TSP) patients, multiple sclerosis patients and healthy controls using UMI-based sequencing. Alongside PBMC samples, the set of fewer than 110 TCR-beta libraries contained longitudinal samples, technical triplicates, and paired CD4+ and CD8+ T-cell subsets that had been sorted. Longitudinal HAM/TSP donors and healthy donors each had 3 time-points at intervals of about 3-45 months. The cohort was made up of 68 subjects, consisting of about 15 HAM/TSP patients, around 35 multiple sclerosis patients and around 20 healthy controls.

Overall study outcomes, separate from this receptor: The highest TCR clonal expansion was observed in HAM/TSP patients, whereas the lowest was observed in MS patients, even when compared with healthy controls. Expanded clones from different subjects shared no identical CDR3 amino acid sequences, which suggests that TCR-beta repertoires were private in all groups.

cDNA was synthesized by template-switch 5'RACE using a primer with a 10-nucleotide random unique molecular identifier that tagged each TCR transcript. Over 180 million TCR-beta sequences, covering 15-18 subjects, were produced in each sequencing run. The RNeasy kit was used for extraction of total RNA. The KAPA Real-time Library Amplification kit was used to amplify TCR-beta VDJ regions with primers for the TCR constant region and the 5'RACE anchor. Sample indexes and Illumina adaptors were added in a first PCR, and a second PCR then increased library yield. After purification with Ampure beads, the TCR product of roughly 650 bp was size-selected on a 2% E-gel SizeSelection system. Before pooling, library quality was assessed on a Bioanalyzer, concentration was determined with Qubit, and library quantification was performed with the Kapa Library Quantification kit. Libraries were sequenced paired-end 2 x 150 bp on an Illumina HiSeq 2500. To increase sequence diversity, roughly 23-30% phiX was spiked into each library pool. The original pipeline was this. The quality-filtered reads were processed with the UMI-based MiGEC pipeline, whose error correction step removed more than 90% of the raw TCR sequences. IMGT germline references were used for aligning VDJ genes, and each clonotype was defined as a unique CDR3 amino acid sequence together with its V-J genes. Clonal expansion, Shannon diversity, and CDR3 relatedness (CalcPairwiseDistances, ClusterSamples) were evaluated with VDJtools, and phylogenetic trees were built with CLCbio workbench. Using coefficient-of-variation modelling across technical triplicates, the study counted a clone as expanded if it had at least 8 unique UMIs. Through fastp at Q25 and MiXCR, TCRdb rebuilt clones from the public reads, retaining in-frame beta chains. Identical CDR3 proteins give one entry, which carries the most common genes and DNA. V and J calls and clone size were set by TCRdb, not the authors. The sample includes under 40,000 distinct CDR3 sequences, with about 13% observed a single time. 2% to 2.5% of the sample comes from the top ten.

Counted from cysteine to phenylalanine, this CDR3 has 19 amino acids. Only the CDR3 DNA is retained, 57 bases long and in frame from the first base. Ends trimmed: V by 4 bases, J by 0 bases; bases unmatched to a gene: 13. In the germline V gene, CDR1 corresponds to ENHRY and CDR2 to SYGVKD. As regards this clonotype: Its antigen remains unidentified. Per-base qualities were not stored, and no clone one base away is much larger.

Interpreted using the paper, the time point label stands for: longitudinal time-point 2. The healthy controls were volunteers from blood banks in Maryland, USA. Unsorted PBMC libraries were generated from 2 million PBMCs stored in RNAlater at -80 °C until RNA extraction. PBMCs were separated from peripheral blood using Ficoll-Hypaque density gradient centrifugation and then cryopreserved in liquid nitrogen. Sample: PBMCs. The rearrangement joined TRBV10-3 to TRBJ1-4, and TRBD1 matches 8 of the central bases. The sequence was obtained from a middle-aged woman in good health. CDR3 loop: CAISGVGGTGESTNEKLFF. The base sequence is TGTGCCATCAGTGGGGTCGGCGGGACAGGCGAATCAACTAATGAAAAACTGTTTTTT.